This entry lists 7 T cell receptor beta chains sequenced from one sample in a study of blood T cell repertoires in COVID-19. Clones were sequenced by immunoSEQ multiplex PCR, and TCRdb holds only the in-frame ones, with some missing. The sample shows about 250,000 clones, around 83% of them seen only once. Sequencing was performed on PBMCs or T cells enriched from blood (not recorded which). The receptor source for this set is a woman aged 45-65 years who had been exposed to COVID-19.

On this clone: The sample has other DNA sequences that encode this CDR3 too. The CDR3 is CASSLAGGRTEAFF. In DNA form, the CDR3 reads TGTGCCAGCAGCTTGGCGGGGGGCCGTACTGAAGCTTTCTTT. V usage is TRBV5-4 and J usage is TRBJ1-1; tentative D call: TRBD1 (6 bases). This CDR3 spans 14 amino acids. Germline V gene lookup returns CDR1 SGHNT and CDR2 YYREEE (reference sequence). Deletions cut 0 bases from V and 5 bases from J, with 11 bases between.

This clone appeared a few times. The rearrangement joins TRBV12-3 or TRBV12-4 to TRBJ1-2; a possible D gene is TRBD1 (6 bases). CDR3 length: 13 amino acids. With 5 bases removed from V and 4 bases from J, the gap between germline ends came to 11 bases. CDR3 DNA sequence: TGTGCCAGCAGTCGGGACATTTTCTATGGCTACACCTTC. Translation gives CASSRDIFYGYTF.

This chain uses TRBV2 with TRBJ1-2; D is possibly TRBD1 (5 bases). The CDR3 runs to 14 residues. Germline CDR1 is SNHLY and CDR2 is FYNNEI. Trimming shortened V by 4 bases and J by 5 bases, and 14 bases separated the two germline ends. CDR3 protein: CASSGEGEVYGYTF. CDR3 nucleotides: TGTGCCAGCAGTGGGGAAGGGGAAGTTTATGGCTACACCTTC.

The sample holds a few counts of this clone. This chain joins TRBV7-9 and TRBJ1-2; D uncertain. Germline CDR1 is SEHNR and CDR2 is FQNEAQ (reference sequence). The CDR3 spans 13 residues. Trimming removed 5 bases from V and 6 bases from J, with 13 bases in between. CDR3 coding DNA: TGTGCCAGCAGCCTCGTCCGTAGCGATGGCTACACCTTC. This encodes CASSLVRSDGYTF.

In its sample, this clone was seen a few times. This chain connects TRBV5-1 to TRBJ1-6, with D maybe TRBD1 (6 bases). The CDR3 spans 18 residues. Trimming removed 5 bases at V and 0 bases at J, with 18 bases between. Per the germline V gene, CDR1 is SGHRS and CDR2 is YFSETQ. The CDR3 region is CASSQNSRGSSYNSPLHF. As DNA, the CDR3 is TGCGCCAGCAGTCAGAATAGCAGGGGCAGCTCCTATAATTCACCCCTCCACTTT.

A word on this clone: A junction end diverges from the germline sequence, so it may reflect a read error. The rearrangement uses TRBV12-3 or TRBV12-4 and TRBJ1-2, with a weak D call TRBD1 (5 bases). The CDR3 totals 11 residues. CDR3 sequence reads: CASSLVRALSF. CDR3 nucleotide sequence: TGTGCCAGCAGTTTAGTCAGGGCCCTGTCCTTC.

The chain carries TRBV7-8 and TRBJ2-1, with unresolved D. This CDR3 region has 13 residues. The V end was cut by 4 bases, the J end by 16 bases, with 20 bases between. Germline CDR1 is SGHVS and CDR2 is FQNEAQ. The CDR3 DNA reads TGTGCCAGCAGCTCCAATCCCGGAGCCCTCCTTTTCTTC. It codes for CASSSNPGALLFF.